This record concerns one TCR beta chain sequence. Its specificity is not known. The CDR3 has 14 residues. Germline CDR1 SEHNR, CDR2 FQNEAQ (reference sequence). These data belong to a study of CXCR3-negative and CXCR3-positive naive CD8 T cells. General study results and limits: Partly lower CXCR3 expression followed cryopreservation, and most assays relied on fresh PBMCs. When CXCR3-positive naive cells were set against CXCR3-negative naive cells, the former had more hydrophobic TRB CDR3s. Naive subsets expressed similar surface CD5; TRB CDR3 features served to infer TCR strength.

TRB cDNA libraries were made by UMI-labeled 5' RACE. After re-calling the 5' RACE reads, TCRdb lists one entry per CDR3 protein, DNA absent. In total, the table holds about 150,000 distinct CDR3 sequences. The chain uses TRBV7-9 and TRBJ2-7; the TRBD2 assignment by TCRdb is unverifiable without DNA. Sequencing was carried out using naive CXCR3+ CD8+ T cells from blood. Documented subset: CD45RO-CCR7+CD27+CD95- naive CD8+ T cells expressing CXCR3 (TNR3+). The receptor was derived from a human donor in good health. Some clones in this sample may be carry-over from other donors' samples. CDR3 residues: CASSPRDFAYEQYF.